This T cell receptor beta chain appears in the sequencing data of a study of blood T cells in healthy people across ages (dated by TCRdb to 2014 to 2015). Some background on the complete study: Template switching captured roughly one uniquely barcoded TCR beta cDNA molecule per two T cells in model experiments. The donors were split into four age groups: young (average 16 years), middle-aged (around 40), aged (roughly 68) and long-lived (under 90). For two donors (one aged 18 to 29 and one aged 80 or older), the study analyzed two additional independent replicas of 1 million unique cDNA reads from the same blood draw. To avoid experimental bias, donors of different ages were randomly spread across the sequencing lanes. Using deep sequencing normalized with unique cDNA molecular identifiers, the study measured how TCR beta repertoire diversity changes with age. What the research found in general, with its limitations: Because donor CMV infection status was unknown, age-related changes in expanded clonotypes were potentially confounded. Observed TCR beta diversity per million T cells fell roughly linearly with age, and a significant reduction was already apparent by age roughly 40. The long-lived group showed more naive CD4+ T cells, fewer expanded clones and increased TCR diversity than the aged group, suggesting age selection. Observed TCR beta diversity correlated strongly with the percentage of naive T cells measured by flow cytometry. Since profiling was done on bulk unsorted PBMCs, naive and antigen-experienced compartments could not be conclusively compared. Estimates of total diversity from one million sequenced T cells were regarded as lower bounds and underestimates.

The method was 5' RACE. These reads were obtained on an Illumina HiSeq 2500. A second PCR of roughly 6 to 12 cycles was run with a J-beta primer mix and a sample-barcoded 5' primer. A unique molecular identifier was introduced onto each TCR beta cDNA molecule by a template-switch 5' adaptor carrying 12 random nucleotides. Each sample yielded at least 2.5 million CDR3-containing paired-end reads. First-strand cDNA synthesis was performed from all RNA using the Mint cDNA synthesis kit, with priming by a TRBC-specific oligonucleotide. Following uracil-DNA glycosylase treatment, all cDNA underwent a first 18-cycle PCR with the universal primers M1SS and BC2_uni_R. The source study handled its data this way. For normalization, 1 million high-quality reads, each with a distinct molecular identifier, were randomly selected from each sample. Reads with shared molecular identifiers were discarded instead of being binned into consensus sequences. MiTCR, with a Q25 quality threshold and the strictest error-elimination algorithm, was used for CDR3 identification, clonotype clustering and error correction. A nonparametric unseen species model with Euler transformation was used to estimate lower-bound total TCR beta diversity. TCRdb took the public reads, trimmed them with fastp at Q25, ran MiXCR for clone calling and kept in-frame beta chains. Identical CDR3 protein sequences are pooled into one entry, listed with their most common genes and DNA. The V and J calls shown here were made by TCRdb, not taken from the authors' results. A total of over 600,000 distinct CDR3 sequences appear in this sample, about 21% of them only once. Clones ranked in the top ten supply roughly 3.9% of the sample.

To note about this clonotype: No cognate antigen has been identified for it. Base quality data are lacking; no much larger clone is found one base away.

The V end gives up 0 bases and the J end 2 bases, leaving 3 bases in the junction not matched to a gene. The germline V gene sets CDR1 to SGHDT and CDR2 to YYEEEE. Including cysteine and phenylalanine, the CDR3 has 17 amino acids. CDR3 DNA is the only sequence kept; it has 51 bases, read in frame from the first base. The approximately 41 donors, aged about 6 to 100 years, were systemically healthy Caucasian individuals from Russia. Each donor gave roughly 11 milliliters of peripheral blood, drawn into EDTA-treated Vacutainer tubes. Ficoll-Paque density-gradient centrifugation was used to isolate PBMCs, with at least 6.5 million per sample. Trizol reagent was used to extract total RNA from the PBMCs, yielding at least 5 micrograms per sample. Naive CD45RAhigh/CD27high T cell percentages were measured by flow cytometry on a PBMC aliquot from every donor.

This receptor chain uses TRBV5-6 and TRBJ2-1; 12 junctional bases match TRBD1. Sequenced material: blood. The receptor was derived from a man aged 65 to 85 in good health. The bases are TGTGCCAGCAGCTTGGACGGGACAGGGGGCGCCTACAATGAGCAGTTCTTC. Its coded protein is CASSLDGTGGAYNEQFF.